These T cell receptor beta chains were read from a single sample in a study of beta chain features in type 1 diabetes. Method: immunoSEQ multiplex PCR; TCRdb's copy keeps in-frame clones and lacks some. The sample shows about 340,000 clones, around 9% of them seen only once. Specimen: central memory CD4+ T cells from blood. The receptors derive from a man under 40 with type 1 diabetes. Both conserved end residues are part of each CDR3. Some rows have no size entry. The others give once, few or many, or a class for an expanded clone.

TRBV9	TRBJ2-7	15	.	CASSVEPTGVYEQYF
TRBV5-1	TRBJ2-5	13	.	CASSSQPGETQYF
TRBV6-5	TRBJ1-5	14	few	CASSYSGSHQPQHF
TRBV25-1	TRBJ2-1	15	few	CASSEFRGDYNEQFF
TRBV2	TRBJ1-5	13	few	CASSEGVGQPQHF
TRBV6-1	TRBJ1-2	15	few	CASSEQGSQWDGYTF
TRBV30	TRBJ1-2	11	.	CAWRGRGGYTF
TRBV25-1	TRBJ1-2	13	.	CASSEGQDYGYTF
TRBV9	TRBJ2-1	15	few	CASSVEEGYYNEQFF
TRBV7-2	TRBJ2-5	15	few	CASSGRGLVQETQYF
TRBV5-6	TRBJ2-1	16	.	CASSRRRTGFVNEQFF